The 23 T cell receptor beta chains given below trace back to one sample, sequenced in a study of T cells in Graves' hyperthyroidism and ophthalmopathy. Regions amplified from RNA transcripts were the TCR beta CDR3 regions. Primed by the HTBI set, a first-round RT-PCR was run on the TCR CDR3. In TCRdb, the multiplex PCR reads were re-called with MiXCR into one record per CDR3 protein. The data contain approximately 620,000 distinct CDR3 sequences, more than 11% of them singletons. The sequenced sample consisted of blood. These TCRs come from a woman in her thirties with Graves' hyperthyroidism that later progressed to Graves' ophthalmopathy.

V usage is TRBV4-1 and J usage is TRBJ2-1, with D maybe TRBD2 (6 bases). From germline, CDR1 is MGHRA and CDR2 YSYEKL. V was cut by 0 bases and J by 3 bases, with 21 bases left in between. This CDR3 has 19 amino acids. CDR3 amino acids: CASSQDWSRPGLDYNEQFF. The CDR3 DNA sequence: TGCGCCAGCAGCCAAGATTGGTCCAGACCGGGACTGGACTACAATGAGCAGTTCTTC.

Comments on this clonotype: This may be a read error: a much more frequent sequence differs by one nucleotide. The chain joins TRBV20-1 to TRBJ2-1, with 9 bases that match TRBD2. The DNA end favors TRBJ2-7, so the J call may be wrong. Germline V gene lookup returns CDR1 DFQATT and CDR2 SNEGSKA (reference sequence). There are 14 residues in the CDR3. The DNA for the CDR3 is TGCAGTGCCCAGGTTAGCGGGAGCTACAATGAGCAGTACTTC. Protein sequence: CSAQVSGSYNEQYF.

This clonotype appeared many times. This chain joins TRBV27 and TRBJ2-7; TRBD2 matches 9 bases. V trimming: 4 bases; J trimming: 3 bases; junction bases outside the gene matches: 10. The CDR3 has 16 residues. The germline CDR1 and CDR2 sequences are MNHEY and SMNVEV (reference sequence). The CDR3 nucleotides are TGTGCCAGCAGTTCGCCTCAGGCGGGAGGGCGCTACGAGCAGTACTTC. The encoded protein is CASSSPQAGGRYEQYF.

This clonotype has a count of ten or more. The V call is TRBV2, the J call TRBJ2-7, with 7 bases that match TRBD1. Germline values: CDR1 SNHLY, CDR2 FYNNEI. This CDR3 has 14 residues. V was clipped by 4 bases and J by 2 bases; unmatched bases: 5. The CDR3 DNA is TGTGCCAGCAGTGCGTTCCAGGGGGCCTACGAGCAGTACTTC. This sequence encodes CASSAFQGAYEQYF.

Many counts were recorded for this clonotype. This chain connects TRBV6-1 to TRBJ1-4, with TRBD1 identical over 7 bases. The CDR3 covers 15 residues. Trimming removed 4 bases from V and 8 bases from J; junction bases left unmatched: 10. Germline assignment: CDR1 MNHNS and CDR2 SASEGT. CDR3 sequence (DNA): TGTGCCAGCAGTGGGAGACAGGGTGAGGAAGAAAAACTGTTTTTT. Translating it yields CASSGRQGEEEKLFF.

There are a few counts of this clonotype. The chain uses TRBV5-1 and TRBJ2-5, with a weak D call TRBD1 (6 bases). The germline V and J ends were trimmed by 5 bases and 4 bases, with 18 bases remaining between them. This CDR3 is 15 amino acids long. Germline CDR1 is SGHRS and CDR2 is YFSETQ. The CDR3 sequence is CASRRTTGSGETQYF. The CDR3, as DNA: TGCGCCAGCAGGCGGACAACAGGGTCAGGAGAGACCCAGTACTTC. Complete variable domain (other parts from reference TRBV5-1 and TRBJ2-5): KAGVTQTPRYLIKTRGQQVTLSCSPISGHRSVSWYQQTPGQGLQFLFEYFSETQRNKGNFPGRFSGRQFSNSRSEMNVSTLELGDSALYLCASRRTTGSGETQYFGPGTRLLVL.

J is TRBJ2-7 and V is TRBV11-2; D is possibly TRBD2 (5 bases). The CDR3 contains 14 residues. The V and J ends lost 4 bases and 6 bases respectively, with 16 bases between them. Germline CDR1 is SGHAT and CDR2 is FQNNGV. The DNA of the CDR3 is TGTGCCAGCAGCTCTCTCCGACTAAACAGCGAGCAGTACTTC. It specifies CASSSLRLNSEQYF.

This clonotype was seen more than once but under ten times. The rearrangement joins TRBV30 to TRBJ1-3; 7 bases are a match to TRBD1. The germline CDR1 and CDR2 sequences are GTSNPN and SVGIG (reference sequence). The CDR3 extends over 14 amino acids. Germline trimming cut 8 bases from V and 0 bases from J; bases unmatched to any gene: 7. The CDR3 here is CALQPGGSGNTIYF. CDR3 DNA: TGTGCCCTCCAGCCAGGGGGCTCTGGAAACACCATATATTTT.

This clonotype appeared many times. This rearrangement joins TRBV11-1 to TRBJ2-7; TRBD1 agrees at 9 bases. V dropped 5 bases and J dropped 2; count of bases not matched to a gene: 7. CDR1 and CDR2 (germline): SGHAT, FQDESV (reference sequence). This CDR3 has 15 amino acids. CDR3 protein: CASSRDGDRAYEQYF. The CDR3 DNA is TGTGCCAGCAGCAGAGACGGGGACAGGGCCTACGAGCAGTACTTC.

Regarding this clonotype: Germline is not matched at one junction end, which may reflect a read error. The rearrangement uses TRBV15 and TRBJ1-1; D ambiguous. CDR1 and CDR2 (germline): LNHNV, YYDKDF (reference sequence). The CDR3 consists of 15 residues. The CDR3 loop reads CATSRDSSGATEASF. The CDR3 DNA reads as TGTGCCACCAGCAGAGATAGTTCAGGTGCCACTGAAGCTTCCTTT. Complete variable domain (other parts from reference TRBV15 and TRBJ1-1): DAMVIQNPRYQVTQFGKPVTLSCSQTLNHNVMYWYQQKSSQAPKLLFHYYDKDFNNEADTPDNFQSRRPNTSFCFLDIRSPGLGDTAMYLCATSRDSSGATEASFGQGTRLTVV.

The chain combines TRBV12-3 or TRBV12-4 with TRBJ1-5, with 7 bases lining up with TRBD1. With 10 bases clipped from V and 2 bases from J, the junction kept 5 bases outside the gene matches. This CDR3 comprises 13 residues. The chain's CDR3 is CATRTGGNQPQHF. As DNA, the CDR3 is TGTGCCACTAGAACAGGGGGCAATCAGCCCCAGCATTTT.

This clonotype was seen many times. V and J are TRBV3-1 and TRBJ2-1; D is unclear. V lost 2 bases to trimming and J lost 7 bases, with 3 bases between them. Per germline, CDR1 LGHDT and CDR2 YNNKEL (reference sequence). This CDR3 spans 11 amino acids. CDR3 DNA sequence: TGTGCCAGCAGCCAACAAAATGAGCAGTTCTTC. Amino acid sequence: CASSQQNEQFF.

This clonotype has more than one count but fewer than ten. V gene TRBV12-3 or TRBV12-4 combines with J gene TRBJ1-1; 8 bases agree with TRBD1. Trimming cost V 7 bases and J 3 bases; bases outside gene matches: 16. The CDR3 covers 17 residues. The CDR3 here is CASTLGQESRGHTEAFF. The CDR3, as DNA: TGTGCCAGCACCTTGGGCCAAGAATCCAGGGGGCACACTGAAGCTTTCTTT.

This chain connects TRBV5-1 to TRBJ2-3, with 14 bases lining up with TRBD2. Unmatched junction bases numbered 4, after V lost 5 bases and J lost 5 bases. The germline gives CDR1 SGHRS, CDR2 YFSETQ. The CDR3 is 15 residues long. The CDR3 here is CASRTSGRAEDTQYF. CDR3 coding DNA: TGCGCCAGCAGGACTAGCGGGAGGGCCGAAGATACGCAGTATTTT.

V usage is TRBV12-3 or TRBV12-4 and J usage is TRBJ2-3, with D uncertain. Trimming removed 3 bases at V and 2 bases at J, with 6 bases between. The CDR3 totals 13 residues. The CDR3 coding sequence is TGTGCCAGCAGTTTGTCGACCACAGATACGCAGTATTTT. Encoded protein: CASSLSTTDTQYF.

This clonotype was seen ten or more times. The chain is built from TRBV15 and TRBJ1-2; 9 bases match TRBD1. Trimming took 3 bases from V and 1 from J; bases not matched to a gene: 6. The CDR3 spans 16 residues. Germline CDR1 reads LNHNV; CDR2 reads YYDKDF (reference sequence). CDR3 protein: CATSSWTGADNYGYTF. The CDR3 bases are TGTGCCACCAGCAGTTGGACAGGGGCGGATAACTATGGCTACACCTTC.

On this clonotype: Since a much larger clone is just one base distant, this may be a read error. DNA of the CDR3: TGTGCCAGCAGCTTAAAGTGGGAGGGCCCTGGCAATGAGCAGTTCTTC. It specifies CASSLKWEGPGNEQFF. The chain uses TRBV7-3 and TRBJ2-1; TRBD2 aligns across 7 bases. The germline V gene encodes CDR1 SGHTA and CDR2 FQGTGA. V dropped 1 base and J dropped 6; count of bases not matched to a gene: 9. The CDR3 consists of 16 residues.

This clonotype showed up many times. The chain uses TRBV11-2 and TRBJ1-1, with D unclear. The V end lost 2 bases, the J end lost 6 bases, and 4 bases lay between the germline ends. Germline lookup yields CDR1 SGHAT and CDR2 FQNNGV. CDR3 length: 11 amino acids. CDR3: CASSLLAEAFF. Here the CDR3 DNA reads TGTGCCAGCAGCTTACTGGCTGAAGCTTTCTTT.

This clonotype was seen ten or more times. The chain employs TRBV18 and TRBJ1-1; a possible D gene is TRBD1 (5 bases). V lost 1 base to trimming and J lost 8 bases, with 11 bases between them. The CDR3 totals 13 residues. CDR1 and CDR2 (germline): KGHSH, LQKENI. The CDR3 region has the DNA TGTGCCAGCTCACCACAAAGGGGAGACGAAGCTTTCTTT. It encodes CASSPQRGDEAFF.

A word on this clonotype: A much bigger clone sits one base away, suggesting this may be a read error. The chain couples TRBV2 to TRBJ2-2, with D perhaps TRBD2 (6 bases). Trimming took off 7 bases at V and 5 bases at J, with 17 bases between the two ends. This CDR3 has 15 amino acids. In germline, CDR1 is SNHLY, CDR2 FYNNEI. The CDR3 DNA reads TGTGCCAGCACCTTTGCGAGCGGGTGGACCGGGGAGCTGTTTTTT. Its translation is CASTFASGWTGELFF. Together with reference TRBV2 and TRBJ2-2, the CDR3 gives the full variable domain: EPEVTQTPSHQVTQMGQEVILRCVPISNHLYFYWYRQILGQKVEFLVSFYNNEISEKSEIFDDQFSVERPDGSNFTLKIRSTKLEDSAMYFCASTFASGWTGELFFGEGSRLTVL.

This clonotype showed up many times. Written as DNA, the CDR3 is TGTGCCAGCACTCCCTATGAGGGGCGTCCAGATACGCAGTATTTT. Its translation is CASTPYEGRPDTQYF. The chain links TRBV12-3 or TRBV12-4 to TRBJ2-3; D may correspond to TRBD1 or TRBD2 (5 bases each). The CDR3 length is 15 residues. V was clipped by 7 bases and J by 4 bases, with 18 bases between them.

This clonotype was seen ten or more times. V gene TRBV6-1 combines with J gene TRBJ2-1; the match to TRBD2 covers 11 bases. The V gene end was trimmed by 5 bases and the J gene end by 7 bases; junction bases not matched to a gene: 7. Germline values: CDR1 MNHNS, CDR2 SASEGT. This CDR3 region has 15 residues. The CDR3 DNA sequence: TGTGCCAGCAGTCAACTAGCGGGAGAAATGAATGAGCAGTTCTTC. It translates to CASSQLAGEMNEQFF.

With respect to this clonotype: This may stem from a read error, because a much larger clone lies one nucleotide away. CDR3 sequence (DNA): TGTGCCAGACACACGGGAGACTCTGGAAACACCGTATATTTT. Its translation: CARHTGDSGNTVYF. This chain connects TRBV2 to TRBJ1-3; D is unresolved. CDR1 SNHLY and CDR2 FYNNEI come from the germline V gene. The CDR3 length is 14 residues.